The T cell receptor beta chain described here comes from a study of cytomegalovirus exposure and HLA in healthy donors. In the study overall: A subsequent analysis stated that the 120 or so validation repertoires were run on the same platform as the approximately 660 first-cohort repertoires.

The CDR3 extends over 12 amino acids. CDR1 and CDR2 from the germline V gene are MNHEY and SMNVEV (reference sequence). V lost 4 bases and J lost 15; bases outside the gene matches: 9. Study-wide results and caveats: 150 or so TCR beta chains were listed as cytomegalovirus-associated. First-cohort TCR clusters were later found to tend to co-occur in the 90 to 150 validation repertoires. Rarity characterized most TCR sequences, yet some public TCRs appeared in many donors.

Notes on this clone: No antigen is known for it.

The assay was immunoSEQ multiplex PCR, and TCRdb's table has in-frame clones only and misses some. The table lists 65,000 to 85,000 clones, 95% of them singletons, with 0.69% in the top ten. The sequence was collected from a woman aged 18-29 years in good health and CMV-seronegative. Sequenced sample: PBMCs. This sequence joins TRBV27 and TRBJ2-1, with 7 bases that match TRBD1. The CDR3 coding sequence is TGTGCCAGCAGTTCGACGACAGGGCCGGCGTTCTTC. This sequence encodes CASSSTTGPAFF.